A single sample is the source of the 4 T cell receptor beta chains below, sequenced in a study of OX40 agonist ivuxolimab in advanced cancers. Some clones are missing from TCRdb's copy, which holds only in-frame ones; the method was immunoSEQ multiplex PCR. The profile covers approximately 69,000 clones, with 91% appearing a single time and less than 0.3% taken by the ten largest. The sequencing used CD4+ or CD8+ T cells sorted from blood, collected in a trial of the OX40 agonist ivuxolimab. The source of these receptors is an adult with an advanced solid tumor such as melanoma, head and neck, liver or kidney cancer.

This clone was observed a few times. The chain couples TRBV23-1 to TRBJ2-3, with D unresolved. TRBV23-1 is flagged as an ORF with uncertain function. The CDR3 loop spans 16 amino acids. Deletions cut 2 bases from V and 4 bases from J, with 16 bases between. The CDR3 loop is CASSQEPRRSPDTQYF. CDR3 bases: TGCGCCAGCAGTCAAGAGCCCAGGCGTTCCCCAGATACGCAGTATTTT.

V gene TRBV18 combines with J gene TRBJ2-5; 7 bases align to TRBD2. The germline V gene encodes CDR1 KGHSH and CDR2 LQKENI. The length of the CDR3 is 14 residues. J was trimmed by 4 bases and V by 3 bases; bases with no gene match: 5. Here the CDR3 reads CASSPTTSRETQYF. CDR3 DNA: TGTGCCAGCTCACCGACGACTAGCCGAGAGACCCAGTACTTC.

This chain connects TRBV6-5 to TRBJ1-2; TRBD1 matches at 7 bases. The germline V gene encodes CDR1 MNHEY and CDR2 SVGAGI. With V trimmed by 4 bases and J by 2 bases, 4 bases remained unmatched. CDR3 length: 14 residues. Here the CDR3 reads CASSSGQNNYGYTF. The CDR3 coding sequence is TGTGCCAGCAGTTCGGGACAGAACAACTATGGCTACACCTTC.

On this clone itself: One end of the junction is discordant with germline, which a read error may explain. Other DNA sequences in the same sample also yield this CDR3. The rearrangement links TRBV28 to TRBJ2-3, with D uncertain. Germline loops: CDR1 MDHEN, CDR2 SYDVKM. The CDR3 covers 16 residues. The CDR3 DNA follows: TGTGCCAGTAGTTTATTTTTTGGGTTTCGTACAGATACGCAGTATTTT. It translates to CASSLFFGFRTDTQYF.